These T cell receptor beta chains were read from a single sample in a study of T cells after yellow fever vaccination. In TCRdb, the 5' RACE reads were re-called with MiXCR into one record per CDR3 protein. This table holds about 400,000 distinct CDR3 sequences, around 6.4% found once. Sequencing used PBMCs, obtained 5 days after the yellow fever booster vaccination. All receptors come from a young man who received the YFV17D yellow fever vaccine. Both conserved end residues are trimmed from each CDR3. Clone size is given for some rows only: seen once, a few or many times, or a class if the clone is expanded.

TRBV5-8 few ASSTGQISNSPLH
TRBV7-9 many ASRLAGGRGTGELF
TRBV7-9 - ASSFGEGVGGKLF
TRBV20-1 - SAVRWTETFYEQY
TRBV20-1 - SATRDPNQPQH
TRBV6-2/TRBV6-3 - ASSWTSGRARYNEQF
TRBV29-1 few SVEERLAASYEQY
TRBV14 few ASSQPRGSGANVLT
TRBV7-2 many ASSAGTGGEYEQY
TRBV20-1 few SAREPHETQY
TRBV10-3 - AISESLGGGTEAF
TRBV29-1 - SVDEAALDSDTQY
TRBV7-2 many ASSPDRLSYNEQF
TRBV29-1 many SVVTGGYTYEQY
TRBV14 - ASRSNTEAF
TRBV3-1 many ASSQQRGKQY
TRBV5-1 - ASRETNTGELF
TRBV29-1 - SLADLNNEQF
TRBV25-1 - ASSGAGKTDTQY
TRBV5-4 few ASSSEGRETQY
TRBV7-7 few ASSLNLAAYEQY
TRBV6-2/TRBV6-3 few ASSYGPTGTEAF
TRBV7-2 - ASGRVGFTDTQY
TRBV5-4 - ASTHWTAPGDTQY
TRBV7-2 - ASSLAGQVSEQY
TRBV7-2 many ASRLATDTQY
TRBV12-3/TRBV12-4 - ASSFMGGFYNEQF
TRBV14 many ASSTGRLDRSEQF
TRBV20-1 many SAHRGNQPQH
TRBV20-1 - SASAPLGQSNQPQH
TRBV20-1 - SAVPSGVTDTQY
TRBV7-9 - ASSANGRQPQH
TRBV12-3/TRBV12-4 few ASSSPQGGYT
TRBV6-2/TRBV6-3 many ASSRDGSGANVLT
TRBV20-1 - SARWSGTEAF
TRBV12-3/TRBV12-4 many ASSLEAGSAGRTDTQY
TRBV5-1 few ASSAQTDSGLF
TRBV5-1 - ASSSDLSTDTQY
TRBV11-2 many ASSLVRKGLAELSYEQY
TRBV18 many ASSPPNRGRRETQY
TRBV20-1 - SALRRRAGGNEQF
TRBV5-1 many ASSQRRDTQY
TRBV20-1 few SARGGTRRGNEQF
TRBV20-1 many SAYSSGRPDTQY
TRBV6-2/TRBV6-3 - ASSNGPTSIEEKLF
TRBV5-5 few ASSADRETQY
TRBV20-1 - SARRDRYNEQF
TRBV25-1 - ASSKPSGNTGELF
TRBV10-2 - ATRIYGGETQY